These 26 T cell receptor beta chains came from one sample sequenced in a study of PD-L1 blockade in urothelial cancer. Time point in this sample: pretreatment peripheral blood. Using immunoSEQ multiplex PCR, the repertoire was profiled, and TCRdb retains in-frame clones only, with some absent. Seen here are fewer than 45,000 clones, around nine tenths observed once, and the top ten hold just under 25%. Sample: PBMCs, taken around atezolizumab (anti-PD-L1) treatment. The source of these receptors is a donor aged 40 or older with urothelial cancer.

The V call is TRBV7-6, the J call TRBJ1-1, with D perhaps TRBD1 (6 bases). The germline V and J ends were trimmed by 5 bases and 2 bases, with 15 bases remaining between them. This CDR3 spans 15 amino acids. Germline CDR1 reads SGHVS; CDR2 reads FNYEAQ. The CDR3 region has the DNA TGTGCCAGCAGCCTAGTCCCACAGGGTAACACTGAAGCTTTCTTT. The encoded protein is CASSLVPQGNTEAFF.

In its sample, this clone was seen a few times. The chain joins TRBV30 to TRBJ1-1; no firm D call. Germline V gene data show CDR1 as GTSNPN and CDR2 as SVGIG (reference sequence). CDR3 length: 11 amino acids. The V and J ends lost 5 bases and 5 bases respectively, with 9 bases between them. The CDR3 region is CAWGPGTEAFF. The DNA for the CDR3 is TGTGCCTGGGGCCCGGGGACTGAAGCTTTCTTT.

This clone was detected only once. The V call is TRBV9, the J call TRBJ1-4; D is possibly TRBD1 (6 bases). Germline lookup yields CDR1 SGDLS and CDR2 YYNGEE. CDR3 size: 13 residues. Trimming took off 0 bases at V and 7 bases at J, with 7 bases between the two ends. For the CDR3, the DNA is TGTGCCAGCAGCGTAGGGACAGTTGAAAAACTGTTTTTT. It is translated as CASSVGTVEKLFF.

The rearrangement links TRBV19 to TRBJ2-7; 8 bases are a match to TRBD1. V lost 7 bases and J lost 1; bases outside the gene matches: 9. Germline CDR1 reads LNHDA; CDR2 reads SQIVND (reference sequence). CDR3 length equals 15 residues. The CDR3 sequence: CASTPGQGASYEQYF. The CDR3 DNA sequence: TGTGCCAGTACCCCCGGGCAGGGGGCTTCCTACGAGCAGTACTTC.

The sample holds one count of this clone. The chain uses TRBV7-9 and TRBJ2-1; 11 nucleotides match TRBD2. Germline V gene data show CDR1 as SEHNR and CDR2 as FQNEAQ (reference sequence). V trimming: 5 bases; J trimming: 4 bases; junction bases outside the gene matches: 7. The CDR3 extends over 16 amino acids. CDR3: CASSDTGTSGYNEQFF. CDR3 nucleotides: TGTGCCAGCAGCGATACCGGGACTAGCGGTTACAATGAGCAGTTCTTC.

The genes are TRBV5-6 and TRBJ1-1; D may be TRBD1 (5 bases). V lost 4 bases and J lost 4, with 14 bases in between. CDR3 length equals 14 residues. Per the germline V gene, CDR1 is SGHDT and CDR2 is YYEEEE. The CDR3 reads CASSQGNLATEAFF. The DNA for the CDR3 is TGTGCCAGCAGCCAGGGAAATCTGGCCACTGAAGCTTTCTTT.

The J gene is TRBJ1-2, the V gene TRBV5-1; D gene uncertain. The germline V and J ends were trimmed by 1 base and 3 bases, with 10 bases remaining between them. This CDR3 contains 14 residues. CDR1 is SGHRS and CDR2 is YFSETQ in the germline V gene. The CDR3 nucleotides are TGCGCCAGCAGCTTGTCGGCCGGGGACTATGGCTACACCTTC. Its protein is CASSLSAGDYGYTF.

This chain joins TRBV6-6 and TRBJ2-5, with 7 bases that match TRBD2. CDR1 is MNHNY and CDR2 is SVGAGI in the germline V gene (reference sequence). Trimming removed 6 bases from V and 7 bases from J; junction bases left unmatched: 14. CDR3 length: 15 amino acids. The CDR3 sequence: CASRRSGATGGTQYF. CDR3 coding DNA: TGTGCCAGCAGACGCAGCGGGGCCACCGGGGGGACCCAGTACTTC.

The chain links TRBV7-2 to TRBJ1-2, with 7 bases matching TRBD1. Germline lookup yields CDR1 SGHTA and CDR2 FQGNSA. The CDR3 consists of 15 residues. V shed 3 bases, J shed 7 bases, and the junction held 11 bases outside the gene matches. This CDR3 is CASSLRGPTGRGYTF. CDR3 in DNA: TGTGCCAGCAGCTTGAGGGGGCCAACAGGGCGTGGCTACACCTTC.

This clone came up once. The genes are TRBV11-2 and TRBJ2-3, with 7 bases lining up with TRBD1. This CDR3 contains 16 residues. CDR1 is SGHAT and CDR2 is FQNNGV in the germline V gene. Losses at the gene ends were 5 bases for V and 0 bases for J; bases not matched to a gene: 8. The CDR3 loop is CASSRRQGLSTDTQYF. The CDR3 bases are TGTGCCAGCAGCCGGCGACAGGGCTTAAGCACAGATACGCAGTATTTT.

The chain couples TRBV12-5 to TRBJ2-7; D is perhaps TRBD1 (6 bases). The V end lost 3 bases, the J end lost 3 bases, and 9 bases lay between the germline ends. CDR1 and CDR2 from the germline V gene are LGHNT and FRNRAP. The CDR3 extends over 13 amino acids. The CDR3 here is CASGFRTDYEQYF. CDR3 nucleotides: TGTGCTAGTGGTTTCAGGACAGACTACGAGCAGTACTTC.

The chain is built from TRBV11-3 and TRBJ2-1; the match to TRBD1 covers 7 bases. This CDR3 is 19 amino acids long. J lost 1 base, V lost 6 bases, and 18 bases had no gene match. Per the germline V gene, CDR1 is SGHNT and CDR2 is YENEEA. This CDR3 reads CASRRSRGPGPPSYNEQFF. Written as DNA, the CDR3 is TGTGCCAGCAGACGGAGTAGGGGGCCGGGACCCCCATCCTACAATGAGCAGTTCTTC.

The gene calls are TRBV7-8 and TRBJ1-2; 8 nucleotides match TRBD1. Germline V lookup: CDR1 SGHVS, CDR2 FQNEAQ. With V trimmed by 0 bases and J by 8 bases, 8 bases remained unmatched. This CDR3 contains 15 residues. The CDR3 region is CASSLARGPGGGYTF. CDR3 coding DNA: TGTGCCAGCAGCTTAGCCAGGGGGCCCGGTGGCGGCTACACCTTC.

The rearrangement uses TRBV10-3 and TRBJ2-1; the D gene is possibly TRBD2 (7 bases). The V and J ends lost 4 bases and 7 bases respectively, with 14 bases between them. Germline-derived CDR1 and CDR2 are ENHRY and SYGVKD. The length of the CDR3 is 14 residues. The CDR3 sequence is CAISGRGLWNEQFF. CDR3 DNA sequence: TGTGCCATCAGTGGGCGGGGGCTTTGGAATGAGCAGTTCTTC.

The CDR3 reads CASSLVWGTRGRDEQFF. CDR3 bases: TGTGCCAGCAGCTTAGTCTGGGGGACTAGGGGTAGGGATGAGCAGTTCTTC. The chain is built from TRBV7-6 and TRBJ2-1, with 8 bases that match TRBD2. Looked up from germline, CDR1 is SGHVS and CDR2 is FNYEAQ. The length of the CDR3 is 17 residues. V trimming: 1 base; J trimming: 8 bases; junction bases outside the gene matches: 13.

The chain combines TRBV7-9 with TRBJ2-6; TRBD1 might be the D (5 bases). CDR1 and CDR2 (germline): SEHNR, FQNEAQ (reference sequence). The CDR3 runs to 15 residues. Trimming removed 6 bases at V and 6 bases at J, with 15 bases between. The CDR3 loop reads CASRFSQGEANVLTF. The DNA of the CDR3 is TGTGCCAGCAGATTCTCCCAGGGCGAGGCCAACGTCCTGACTTTC. The full variable domain, its missing parts supplied by reference TRBV7-9 and TRBJ2-6, is DTGVSQNPRHKITKRGQNVTFRCDPISEHNRLYWYRQTLGQGPEFLTYFQNEAQLEKSRLLSDRFSAERPKGSFSTLEIQRTEQGDSAMYLCASRFSQGEANVLTFGAGSRLTVL.

The genes are TRBV7-2 and TRBJ2-1; TRBD2 agrees at 13 bases. Per the germline V gene, CDR1 is SGHTA and CDR2 is FQGNSA. V shed 4 bases and J 7 bases; nucleotides not matched to a gene: 7. The CDR3 spans 16 residues. CDR3 bases: TGTGCCAGCAGCTCAGGACTAGCGGGAGTCGGGAATGAGCAGTTCTTC. Translated: CASSSGLAGVGNEQFF. The entire variable domain, with the rest obtained from reference TRBV7-2 and TRBJ2-1, is as follows: GAGVSQSPSNKVTEKGKDVELRCDPISGHTALYWYRQSLGQGLEFLIYFQGNSAPDKSGLPSDRFSAERTGGSVSTLTIQRTQQEDSAVYLCASSSGLAGVGNEQFFGPGTRLTVL.

This clone appeared once. V and J are TRBV9 and TRBJ2-2; 7 bases line up with TRBD1. Germline CDR1 SGDLS, CDR2 YYNGEE. CDR3 length: 17 residues. With V trimmed by 4 bases and J by 2 bases, 11 bases remained unmatched. DNA of the CDR3: TGTGCCAGCAGCCCTAGGAGGAGACAGGGAAACACCGGGGAGCTGTTTTTT. Amino acid sequence: CASSPRRRQGNTGELFF.

The chain employs TRBV2 and TRBJ1-4; perhaps TRBD1 as D (6 bases). Deletions cut 5 bases from V and 5 bases from J, with 12 bases between. The CDR3 loop spans 14 amino acids. Germline CDR1 and CDR2: SNHLY and FYNNEI. CDR3 nucleotides: TGTGCCAGCAGTTCCCAGGGGAGAAATGAAAAACTGTTTTTT. It yields the protein CASSSQGRNEKLFF.

The rearrangement uses TRBV7-3 and TRBJ2-3; D may be TRBD2 (5 bases). Trimming removed 5 bases from V and 4 bases from J, with 13 bases in between. The CDR3 runs to 14 residues. The germline V gene encodes CDR1 SGHTA and CDR2 FQGTGA. Here the CDR3 reads CASSHGVAADTQYF. The CDR3 DNA reads as TGTGCCAGCAGCCACGGGGTAGCCGCAGATACGCAGTATTTT.

The V gene is TRBV6-1, the J gene TRBJ1-2, with a weak D call TRBD1 (6 bases). V was clipped by 2 bases and J by 2 bases, with 12 bases between them. In germline, CDR1 is MNHNS, CDR2 SASEGT. The CDR3 has 15 amino acids. CDR3 nucleotides: TGTGCCAGCAGTGAATCAGGGACATCGAACTATGGCTACACCTTC. Residues: CASSESGTSNYGYTF.

The rearrangement uses TRBV6-5 and TRBJ2-7; 8 nucleotides line up with TRBD1. The CDR3 covers 14 residues. The V gene's germline CDR1 is MNHEY and CDR2 SVGAGI. V was pared by 6 bases and J by 7 bases, with 11 bases of the junction left unmatched. The CDR3 nucleotides are TGTGCCAGCAGCCCGGACAGGGATTTATGGGAGCAGTACTTC. Its translation is CASSPDRDLWEQYF.

This chain joins TRBV7-9 and TRBJ1-4; TRBD1 might be the D (5 bases). Looked up from germline, CDR1 is SEHNR and CDR2 is FQNEAQ (reference sequence). V dropped 6 bases and J dropped 0 bases, with 11 bases sitting between them. CDR3 size: 15 residues. The CDR3 loop reads CASRWGSATNEKLFF. The CDR3 bases are TGTGCCAGCAGATGGGGCAGTGCAACTAATGAAAAACTGTTTTTT.

The chain combines TRBV5-1 with TRBJ1-1; possible D gene TRBD1, 5 bases. Germline CDR1 and CDR2: SGHRS and YFSETQ. The CDR3 is made up of 13 amino acids. V was cut by 4 bases and J by 3 bases, with 10 bases left in between. The CDR3 DNA reads TGCGCCAGCAGCACAGACAGTTACACTGAAGCTTTCTTT. This gives the protein CASSTDSYTEAFF.

The J gene is TRBJ1-5, the V gene TRBV5-1, with TRBD1 matching 7 bases. Trimming removed 4 bases from V and 3 bases from J; junction bases left unmatched: 13. The CDR3 is 17 amino acids. Germline CDR1 reads SGHRS; CDR2 reads YFSETQ. The CDR3 DNA sequence: TGCGCCAGCAGCCCCCCCCACCCGGGACAGTTCAATCAGCCCCAGCATTTT. Encoded protein: CASSPPHPGQFNQPQHF.

The V and J genes are TRBV7-9 and TRBJ2-1; D might be TRBD2 (5 bases). The ends were cut back, 5 bases at V and 0 bases at J, with 17 bases in the middle. Germline CDR1 SEHNR, CDR2 FQNEAQ (reference sequence). CDR3 size: 17 residues. Here the CDR3 reads CASSILLDSHSYNEQFF. CDR3 coding DNA: TGTGCCAGCAGCATCCTCTTGGACTCCCACTCCTACAATGAGCAGTTCTTC.